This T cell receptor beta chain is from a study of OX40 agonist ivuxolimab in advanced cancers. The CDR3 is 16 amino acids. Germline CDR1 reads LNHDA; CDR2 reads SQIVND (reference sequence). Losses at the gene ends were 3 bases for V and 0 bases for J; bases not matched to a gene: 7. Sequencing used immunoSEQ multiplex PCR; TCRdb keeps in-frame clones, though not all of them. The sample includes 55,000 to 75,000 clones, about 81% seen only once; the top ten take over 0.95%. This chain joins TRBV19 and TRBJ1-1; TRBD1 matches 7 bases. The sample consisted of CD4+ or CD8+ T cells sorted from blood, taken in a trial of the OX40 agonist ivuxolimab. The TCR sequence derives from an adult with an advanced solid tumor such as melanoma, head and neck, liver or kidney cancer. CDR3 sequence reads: CASSIPRGNLNTEAFF. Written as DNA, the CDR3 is TGTGCCAGTAGTATCCCCAGGGGGAATCTGAACACTGAAGCTTTCTTT.